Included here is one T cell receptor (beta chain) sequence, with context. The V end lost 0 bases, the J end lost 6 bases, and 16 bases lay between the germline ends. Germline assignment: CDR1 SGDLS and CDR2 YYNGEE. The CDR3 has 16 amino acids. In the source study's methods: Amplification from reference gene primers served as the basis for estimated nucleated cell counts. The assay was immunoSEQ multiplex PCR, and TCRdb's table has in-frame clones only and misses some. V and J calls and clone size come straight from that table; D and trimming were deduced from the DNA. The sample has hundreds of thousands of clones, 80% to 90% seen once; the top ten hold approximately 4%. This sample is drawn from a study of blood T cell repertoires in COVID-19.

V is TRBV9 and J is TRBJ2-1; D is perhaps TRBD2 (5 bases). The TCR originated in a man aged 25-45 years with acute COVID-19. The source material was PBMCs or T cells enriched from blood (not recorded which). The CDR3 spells CASSVVVAQTRNEQFF. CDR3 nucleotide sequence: TGTGCCAGCAGCGTAGTGGTAGCGCAGACGCGCAATGAGCAGTTCTTC.